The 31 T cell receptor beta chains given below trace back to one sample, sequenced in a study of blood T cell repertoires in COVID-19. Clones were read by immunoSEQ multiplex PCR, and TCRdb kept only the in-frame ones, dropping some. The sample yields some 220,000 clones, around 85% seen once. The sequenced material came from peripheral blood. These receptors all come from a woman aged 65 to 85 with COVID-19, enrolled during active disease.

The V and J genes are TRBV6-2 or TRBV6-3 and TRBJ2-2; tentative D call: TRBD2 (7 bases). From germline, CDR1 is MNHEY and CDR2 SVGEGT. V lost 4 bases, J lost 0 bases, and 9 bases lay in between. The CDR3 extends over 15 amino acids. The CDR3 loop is CASSWGGPNTGELFF. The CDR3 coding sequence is TGTGCCAGCAGTTGGGGGGGGCCGAACACCGGGGAGCTGTTTTTT.

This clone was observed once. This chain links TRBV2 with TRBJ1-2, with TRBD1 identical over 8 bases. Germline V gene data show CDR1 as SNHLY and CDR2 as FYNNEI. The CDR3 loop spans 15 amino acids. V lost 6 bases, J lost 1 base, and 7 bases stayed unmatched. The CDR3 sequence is CASSPDRGRNYGYTF. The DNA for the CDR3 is TGTGCCAGCAGCCCCGACAGGGGCCGTAACTATGGCTACACCTTC.

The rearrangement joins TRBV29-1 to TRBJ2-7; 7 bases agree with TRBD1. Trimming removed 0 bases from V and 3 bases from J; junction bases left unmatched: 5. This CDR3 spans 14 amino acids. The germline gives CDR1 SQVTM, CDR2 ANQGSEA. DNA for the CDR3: TGCAGCGTTGAAGATAGACAGGGAAACTACGAGCAGTACTTC. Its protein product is CSVEDRQGNYEQYF.

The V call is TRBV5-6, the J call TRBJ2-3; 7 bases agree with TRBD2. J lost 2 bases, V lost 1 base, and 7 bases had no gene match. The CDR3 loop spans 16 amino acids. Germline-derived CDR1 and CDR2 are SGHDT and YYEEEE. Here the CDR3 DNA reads TGTGCCAGCAGCTTGTACCAAGCGGGATTCACAGATACGCAGTATTTT. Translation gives CASSLYQAGFTDTQYF.

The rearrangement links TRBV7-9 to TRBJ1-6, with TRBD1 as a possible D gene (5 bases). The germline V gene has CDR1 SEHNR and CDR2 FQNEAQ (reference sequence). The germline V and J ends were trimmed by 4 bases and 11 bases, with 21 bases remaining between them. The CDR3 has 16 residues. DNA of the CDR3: TGTGCCAGCAGCTCAACCCCCCCCCAGGGCATAACACCCCTCCACTTT. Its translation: CASSSTPPQGITPLHF.

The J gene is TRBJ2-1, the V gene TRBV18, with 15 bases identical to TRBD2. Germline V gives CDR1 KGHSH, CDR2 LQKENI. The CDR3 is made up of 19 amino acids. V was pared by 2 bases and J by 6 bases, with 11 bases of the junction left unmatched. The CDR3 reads CASSPSGLAGGGPLNEQFF. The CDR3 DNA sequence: TGTGCCAGCTCACCATCTGGACTAGCGGGAGGGGGCCCCCTCAATGAGCAGTTCTTC.

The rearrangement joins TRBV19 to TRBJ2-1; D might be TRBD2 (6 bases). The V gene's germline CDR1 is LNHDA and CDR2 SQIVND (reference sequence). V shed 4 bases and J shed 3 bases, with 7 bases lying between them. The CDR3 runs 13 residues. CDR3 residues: CASSSGNYNEQFF. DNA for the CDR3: TGTGCCAGTAGTAGCGGGAACTACAATGAGCAGTTCTTC.

The CDR3 reads CASRPLAGGNTGELFF. The CDR3 DNA follows: TGTGCCAGCAGACCTCTAGCGGGGGGCAACACCGGGGAGCTGTTTTTT. The chain recombines TRBV11-2 with TRBJ2-2, with 11 bases aligning to TRBD2. This CDR3 is 16 amino acids long. V trimming: 6 bases; J trimming: 2 bases; junction bases outside the gene matches: 5. In germline, CDR1 is SGHAT, CDR2 FQNNGV.

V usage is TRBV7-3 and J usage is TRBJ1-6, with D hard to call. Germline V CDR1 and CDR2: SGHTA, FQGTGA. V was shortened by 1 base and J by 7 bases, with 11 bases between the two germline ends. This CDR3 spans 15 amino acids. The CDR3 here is CASSLSGLVNSPLHF. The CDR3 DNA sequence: TGTGCCAGCAGCTTAAGCGGACTCGTGAATTCACCCCTCCACTTT.

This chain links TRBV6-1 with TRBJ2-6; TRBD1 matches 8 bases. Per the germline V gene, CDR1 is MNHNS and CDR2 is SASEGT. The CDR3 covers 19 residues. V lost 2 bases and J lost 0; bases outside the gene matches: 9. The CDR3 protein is CASSERWTGSSSGANVLTF. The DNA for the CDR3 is TGTGCCAGCAGTGAACGTTGGACAGGGTCCAGCTCTGGGGCCAACGTCCTGACTTTC.

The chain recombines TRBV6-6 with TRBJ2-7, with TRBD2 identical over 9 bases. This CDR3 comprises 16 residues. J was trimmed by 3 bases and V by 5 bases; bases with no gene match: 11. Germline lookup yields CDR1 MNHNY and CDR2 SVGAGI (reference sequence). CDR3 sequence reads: CASSALGTSGFYEQYF. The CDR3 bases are TGTGCCAGCAGTGCGCTAGGCACTAGCGGGTTCTACGAGCAGTACTTC.

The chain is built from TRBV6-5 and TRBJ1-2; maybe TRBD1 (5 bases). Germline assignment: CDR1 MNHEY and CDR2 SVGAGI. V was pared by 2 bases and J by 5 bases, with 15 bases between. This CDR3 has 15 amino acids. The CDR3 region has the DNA TGTGCCAGCAGTTACCCACCCGGGGGGAGTTATGGCTACACCTTC. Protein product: CASSYPPGGSYGYTF.

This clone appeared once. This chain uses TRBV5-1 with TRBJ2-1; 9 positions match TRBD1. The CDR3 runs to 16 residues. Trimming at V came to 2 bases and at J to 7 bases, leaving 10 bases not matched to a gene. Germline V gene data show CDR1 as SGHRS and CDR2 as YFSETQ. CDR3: CASSFGAGTGWNEQFF. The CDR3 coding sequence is TGCGCCAGCAGCTTCGGAGCCGGGACAGGGTGGAATGAGCAGTTCTTC.

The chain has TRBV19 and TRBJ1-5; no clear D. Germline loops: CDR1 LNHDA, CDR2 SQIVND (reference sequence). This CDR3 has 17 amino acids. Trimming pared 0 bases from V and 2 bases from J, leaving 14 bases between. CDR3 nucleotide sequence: TGTGCCAGTAGTATAGAGTTGGGCTGGCGGGGCAATCAGCCCCAGCATTTT. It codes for CASSIELGWRGNQPQHF.

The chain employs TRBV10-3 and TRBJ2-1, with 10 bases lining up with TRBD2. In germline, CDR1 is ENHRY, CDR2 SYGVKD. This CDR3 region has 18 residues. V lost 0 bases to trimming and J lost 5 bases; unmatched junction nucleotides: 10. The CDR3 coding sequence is TGTGCCATCAGTGAGTCAAACAAACTAGCGGGGCCCGACAATGAGCAGTTCTTC. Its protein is CAISESNKLAGPDNEQFF.

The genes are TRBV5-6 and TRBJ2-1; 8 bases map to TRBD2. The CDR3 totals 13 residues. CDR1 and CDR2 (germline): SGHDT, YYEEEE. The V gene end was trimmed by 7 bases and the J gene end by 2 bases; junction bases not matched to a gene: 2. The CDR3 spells CASLGGAYNEQFF. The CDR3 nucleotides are TGTGCCAGCCTCGGGGGGGCCTACAATGAGCAGTTCTTC.

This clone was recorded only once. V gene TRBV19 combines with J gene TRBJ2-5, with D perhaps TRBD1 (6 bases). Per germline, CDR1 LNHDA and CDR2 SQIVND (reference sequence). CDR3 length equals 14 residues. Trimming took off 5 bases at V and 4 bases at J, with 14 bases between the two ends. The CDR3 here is CASSALQGTETQYF. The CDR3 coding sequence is TGTGCCAGTAGTGCCCTACAGGGTACAGAGACCCAGTACTTC.

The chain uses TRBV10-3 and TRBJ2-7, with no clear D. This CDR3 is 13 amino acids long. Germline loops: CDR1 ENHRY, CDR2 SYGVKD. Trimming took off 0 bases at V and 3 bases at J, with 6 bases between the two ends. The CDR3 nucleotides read TGTGCCATCAGTGAGTCAGCTTACTACGAGCAGTACTTC. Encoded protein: CAISESAYYEQYF.

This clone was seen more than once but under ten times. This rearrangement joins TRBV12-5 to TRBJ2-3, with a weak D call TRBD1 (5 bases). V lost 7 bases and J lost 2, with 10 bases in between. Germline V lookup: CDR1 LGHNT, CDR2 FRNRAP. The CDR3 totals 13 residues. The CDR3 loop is CASEGVITDTQYF. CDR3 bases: TGTGCTAGTGAAGGGGTGATCACAGATACGCAGTATTTT. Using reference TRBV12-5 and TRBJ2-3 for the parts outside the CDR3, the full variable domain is DARVTQTPRHKVTEMGQEVTMRCQPILGHNTVFWYRQTMMQGLELLAYFRNRAPLDDSGMPKDRFSAEMPDATLATLKIQPSEPRDSAVYFCASEGVITDTQYFGPGTRLTVL.

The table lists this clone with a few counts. In DNA form, the CDR3 reads TGTGCCAGCAGTGAAACTTGGGACAGGGAAGAGACCCAGTACTTC. The encoded protein is CASSETWDREETQYF. The chain couples TRBV6-1 to TRBJ2-5, with 9 bases that match TRBD1. This CDR3 contains 15 residues. Trimming cost V 2 bases and J 3 bases; bases outside gene matches: 4. CDR1 is MNHNS and CDR2 is SASEGT in the germline V gene.

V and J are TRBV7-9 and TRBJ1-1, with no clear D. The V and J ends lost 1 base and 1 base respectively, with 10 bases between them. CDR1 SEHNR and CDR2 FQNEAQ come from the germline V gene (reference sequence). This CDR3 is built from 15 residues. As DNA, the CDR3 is TGTGCCAGCAGCTTAGGGACTTTCACGAACACTGAAGCTTTCTTT. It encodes CASSLGTFTNTEAFF.

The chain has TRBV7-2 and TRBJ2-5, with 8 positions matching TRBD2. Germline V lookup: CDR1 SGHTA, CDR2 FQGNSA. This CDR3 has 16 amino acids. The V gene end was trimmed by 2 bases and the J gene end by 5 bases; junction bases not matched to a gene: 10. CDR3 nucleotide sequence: TGTGCCAGCAGCTTATCCCGGGGGGGGGCAGAGGAGACCCAGTACTTC. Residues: CASSLSRGGAEETQYF.

In DNA, the CDR3 is TGCGCCAGCAGCTTGGACTATCAGGGGACTGGAAACACCATATATTTT. Translating it yields CASSLDYQGTGNTIYF. The chain combines TRBV5-1 with TRBJ1-3; weak D call: TRBD1 (6 bases). Germline lookup yields CDR1 SGHRS and CDR2 YFSETQ. V was cut by 0 bases and J by 2 bases, with 12 bases left in between. The CDR3 is 16 amino acids.

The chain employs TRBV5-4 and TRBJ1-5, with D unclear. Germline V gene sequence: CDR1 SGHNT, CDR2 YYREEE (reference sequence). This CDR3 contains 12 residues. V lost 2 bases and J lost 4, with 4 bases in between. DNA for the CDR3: TGTGCCAGCAGCTTTCATAATCAGCCCCAGCATTTT. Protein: CASSFHNQPQHF.

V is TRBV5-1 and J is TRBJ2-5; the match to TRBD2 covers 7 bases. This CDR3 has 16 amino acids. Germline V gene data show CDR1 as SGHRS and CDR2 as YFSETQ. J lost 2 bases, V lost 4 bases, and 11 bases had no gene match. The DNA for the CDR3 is TGCGCCAGCAGCCCTTCCCCGGGACTATCGCAAGAGACCCAGTACTTC. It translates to CASSPSPGLSQETQYF.

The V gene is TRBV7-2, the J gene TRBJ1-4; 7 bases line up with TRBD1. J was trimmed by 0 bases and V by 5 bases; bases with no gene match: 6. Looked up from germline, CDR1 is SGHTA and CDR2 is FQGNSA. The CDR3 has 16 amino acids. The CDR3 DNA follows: TGTGCCAGCAGCCGGATGCAGGGGGCAACTAATGAAAAACTGTTTTTT. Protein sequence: CASSRMQGATNEKLFF.

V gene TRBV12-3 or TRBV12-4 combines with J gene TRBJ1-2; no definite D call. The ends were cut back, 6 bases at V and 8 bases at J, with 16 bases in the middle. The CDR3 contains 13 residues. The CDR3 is CASRLGQVTGYTF. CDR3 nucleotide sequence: TGTGCCAGCAGGCTCGGTCAGGTAACCGGCTACACCTTC.

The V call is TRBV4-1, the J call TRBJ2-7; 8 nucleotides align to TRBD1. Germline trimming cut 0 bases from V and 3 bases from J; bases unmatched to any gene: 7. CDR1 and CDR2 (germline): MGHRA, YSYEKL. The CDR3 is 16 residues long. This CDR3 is CASSQEIRQGFYEQYF. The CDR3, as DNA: TGCGCCAGCAGCCAAGAAATAAGACAGGGGTTCTACGAGCAGTACTTC.

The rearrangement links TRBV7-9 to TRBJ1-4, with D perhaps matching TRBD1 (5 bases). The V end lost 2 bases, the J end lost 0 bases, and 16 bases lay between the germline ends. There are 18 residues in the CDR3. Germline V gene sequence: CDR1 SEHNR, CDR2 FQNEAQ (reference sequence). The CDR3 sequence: CASSLSGQRAATNEKLFF. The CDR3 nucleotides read TGTGCCAGCAGCTTATCAGGGCAGAGAGCTGCAACTAATGAAAAACTGTTTTTT.

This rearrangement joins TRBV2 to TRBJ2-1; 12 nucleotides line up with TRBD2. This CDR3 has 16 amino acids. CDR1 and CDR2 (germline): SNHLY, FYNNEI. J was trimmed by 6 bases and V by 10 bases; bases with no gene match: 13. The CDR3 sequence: CATTPQTSGSGNEQFF. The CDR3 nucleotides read TGTGCCACCACACCCCAGACTAGCGGGAGTGGCAATGAGCAGTTCTTC.

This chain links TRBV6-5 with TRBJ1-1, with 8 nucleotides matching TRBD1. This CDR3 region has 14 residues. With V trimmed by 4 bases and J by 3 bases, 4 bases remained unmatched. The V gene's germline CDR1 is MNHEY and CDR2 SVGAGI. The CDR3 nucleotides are TGTGCCAGCAGTTCTCAGGGGGCGGACACTGAAGCTTTCTTT. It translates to CASSSQGADTEAFF.